A selection of T cell receptor beta chains follows, all from one sample in a study of follicular helper T cells after annual influenza vaccination. Measured with immunoSEQ multiplex PCR; TCRdb has only the in-frame clones, and not every one. Altogether 650 to 850 clones are present, 70% to 80% being singletons, with the ten largest covering approximately 3.9%. This specimen was CXCR5+ CD38+ circulating T follicular helper cells from blood, taken on the day of influenza vaccination. All receptors come from an adult who received the influenza vaccine. The CDR3 runs from the conserved cysteine through the conserved F or W. Each record gives: CDR3 protein, CDR3 DNA, D gene, J gene, clone size, V gene. A D gene is named only where the DNA matches it firmly. Clone sizes are given selectively: once, few, many, or a class where the clone is expanded.

CDR3aa: CASAMGPEYYEQYF; CDR3nt: TGCGCCAGCGCCATGGGGCCAGAATACTACGAGCAGTACTTC; d_gene: NA; j_gene: TRBJ2-7; abundance: NA; v_gene: TRBV5-1
CDR3aa: CASSVAGRRDSNQPQHF; CDR3nt: TGTGCCAGCAGCGTAGCTGGCCGGAGAGATAGCAATCAGCCCCAGCATTTT; d_gene: NA; j_gene: TRBJ1-5; abundance: once; v_gene: TRBV9
CDR3aa: CASSQPTSGGAGEQFF; CDR3nt: TGCGCCAGCAGTCAACCGACTAGCGGGGGGGCCGGAGAGCAGTTCTTC; d_gene: TRBD2; j_gene: TRBJ2-1; abundance: NA; v_gene: TRBV23-1
CDR3aa: CASSEIWGQLREAFF; CDR3nt: TGTGCCAGCAGTGAAATCTGGGGGCAGCTGCGCGAAGCTTTCTTT; d_gene: NA; j_gene: TRBJ1-1; abundance: once; v_gene: TRBV6-1
CDR3aa: CASSLDTSYEQYF; CDR3nt: TGTGCCAGCAGCTTGGACACCTCCTACGAGCAGTACTTC; d_gene: NA; j_gene: TRBJ2-7; abundance: few; v_gene: TRBV5-4
CDR3aa: CASSDVQVTNSPLHF; CDR3nt: TGTGCCAGCAGTGACGTACAGGTTACTAATTCACCCCTCCACTTT; d_gene: NA; j_gene: TRBJ1-6; abundance: few; v_gene: TRBV6-1
CDR3aa: CASSLRGGQGVNQPQHF; CDR3nt: TGTGCCAGCAGCTTAAGGGGGGGACAGGGAGTGAATCAGCCCCAGCATTTT; d_gene: TRBD1; j_gene: TRBJ1-5; abundance: few; v_gene: TRBV7-2
CDR3aa: CASTPRLTGELFF; CDR3nt: TGTGCCAGCACTCCCAGACTCACCGGGGAGCTGTTTTTT; d_gene: NA; j_gene: TRBJ2-2; abundance: NA; v_gene: TRBV14